One T cell receptor beta chain is described in this entry. Its specificity is unknown. This CDR3 is 15 amino acids long. The germline CDR1 and CDR2 sequences are LNHDA and SQIVND (reference sequence). The V and J ends lost 6 bases and 5 bases respectively, with 14 bases between them. This sample is part of a study of cytomegalovirus exposure and HLA in healthy donors. Overall study results and limits: Overall, under 200 TCR beta chains were annotated as cytomegalovirus-associated.

Clones were read by immunoSEQ multiplex PCR, and TCRdb kept only the in-frame ones, dropping some. The top ten clones hold 1.5% to 2% of a sample with about 56,000 clones, 93% of them seen once. The receptor's source is a woman aged 18-29 years in good health and CMV-seropositive. The J gene is TRBJ1-6, the V gene TRBV19; tentative D call: TRBD1 (6 bases). Material for sequencing was PBMCs. CDR3 nucleotides: TGTGCCAGTAGAAGACAGGTGTTCAATAATTCACCCCTCCACTTT. Its translation is CASRRQVFNNSPLHF.